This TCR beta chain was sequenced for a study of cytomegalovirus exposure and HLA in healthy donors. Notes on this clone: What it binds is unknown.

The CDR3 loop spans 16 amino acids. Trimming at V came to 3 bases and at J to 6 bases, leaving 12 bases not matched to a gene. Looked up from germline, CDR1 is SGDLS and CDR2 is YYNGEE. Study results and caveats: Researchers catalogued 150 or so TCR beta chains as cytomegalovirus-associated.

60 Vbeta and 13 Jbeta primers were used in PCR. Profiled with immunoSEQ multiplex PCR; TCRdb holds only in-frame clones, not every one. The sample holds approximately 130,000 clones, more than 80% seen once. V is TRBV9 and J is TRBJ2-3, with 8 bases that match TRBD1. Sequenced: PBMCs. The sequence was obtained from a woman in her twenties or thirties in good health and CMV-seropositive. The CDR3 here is CASSAGGGDTGDTQYF. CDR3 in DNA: TGTGCCAGCAGCGCAGGGGGCGGGGACACAGGGGATACGCAGTATTTT.